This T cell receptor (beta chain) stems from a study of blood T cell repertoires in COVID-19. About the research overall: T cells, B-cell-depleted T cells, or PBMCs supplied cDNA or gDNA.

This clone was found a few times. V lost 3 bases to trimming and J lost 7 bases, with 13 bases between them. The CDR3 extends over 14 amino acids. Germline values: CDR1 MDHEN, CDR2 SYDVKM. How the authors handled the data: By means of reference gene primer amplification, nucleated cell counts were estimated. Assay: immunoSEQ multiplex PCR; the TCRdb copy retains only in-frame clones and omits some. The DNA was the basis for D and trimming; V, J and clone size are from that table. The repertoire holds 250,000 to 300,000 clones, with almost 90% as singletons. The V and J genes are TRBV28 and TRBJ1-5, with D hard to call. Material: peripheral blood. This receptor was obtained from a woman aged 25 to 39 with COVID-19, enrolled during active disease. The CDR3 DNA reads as TGTGCCAGCAGTTTGAGGTTACGGGGACAGCCCCAGCATTTT. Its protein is CASSLRLRGQPQHF.